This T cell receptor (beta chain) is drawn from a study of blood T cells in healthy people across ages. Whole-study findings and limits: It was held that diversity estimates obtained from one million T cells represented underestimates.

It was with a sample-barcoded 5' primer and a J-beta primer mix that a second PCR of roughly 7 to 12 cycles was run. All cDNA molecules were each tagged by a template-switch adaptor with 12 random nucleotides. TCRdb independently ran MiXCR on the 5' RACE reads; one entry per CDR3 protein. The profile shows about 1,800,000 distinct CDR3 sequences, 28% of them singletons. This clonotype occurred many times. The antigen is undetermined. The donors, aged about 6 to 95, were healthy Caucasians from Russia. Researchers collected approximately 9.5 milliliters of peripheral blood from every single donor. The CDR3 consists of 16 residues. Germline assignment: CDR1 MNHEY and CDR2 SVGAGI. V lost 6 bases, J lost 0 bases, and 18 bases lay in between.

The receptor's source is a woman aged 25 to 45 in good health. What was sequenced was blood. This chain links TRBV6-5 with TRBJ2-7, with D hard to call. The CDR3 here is CASSRRPQQHSYEQYF. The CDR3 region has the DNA TGTGCCAGCAGCCGCCGGCCCCAACAGCACTCCTACGAGCAGTACTTC.